The 2 T cell receptor beta chains presented below share a single source sample, sequenced in a study of identical twins. From the 5' RACE reads, TCRdb called clonotypes with MiXCR, one entry per CDR3 protein. The sample has just under 650,000 distinct CDR3 sequences; roughly 6.6% are singletons. These records were also assigned to another study, of yellow fever vaccine responses in identical twins.

Sequenced: PBMCs. The receptors stem from a woman aged 18 to 35 in good health.

This clonotype was counted ten times or more. V usage is TRBV28 and J usage is TRBJ2-1; TRBD1 or TRBD2 may be the D gene (6 bases each). Trimming cost V 10 bases and J 7 bases, with 20 bases left between them. The CDR3 contains 14 residues. CDR1 is MDHEN, CDR2 SYDVKM, per germline. CDR3 in amino acids: CATLRGATLNEQFF. CDR3 bases: TGTGCCACCCTAAGGGGGGCTACCTTAAATGAGCAGTTCTTC.

The V and J genes are TRBV5-5 and TRBJ1-3, with D unresolved. Trimming removed 3 bases from V and 0 bases from J, with 10 bases in between. The CDR3 has 15 residues. From germline, CDR1 is SGHKS and CDR2 YYEKEE (reference sequence). The CDR3 nucleotides read TGTGCCAGCAGCTCCCAGCCGCCCTCTGGAAACACCATATATTTT. Translation: CASSSQPPSGNTIYF.